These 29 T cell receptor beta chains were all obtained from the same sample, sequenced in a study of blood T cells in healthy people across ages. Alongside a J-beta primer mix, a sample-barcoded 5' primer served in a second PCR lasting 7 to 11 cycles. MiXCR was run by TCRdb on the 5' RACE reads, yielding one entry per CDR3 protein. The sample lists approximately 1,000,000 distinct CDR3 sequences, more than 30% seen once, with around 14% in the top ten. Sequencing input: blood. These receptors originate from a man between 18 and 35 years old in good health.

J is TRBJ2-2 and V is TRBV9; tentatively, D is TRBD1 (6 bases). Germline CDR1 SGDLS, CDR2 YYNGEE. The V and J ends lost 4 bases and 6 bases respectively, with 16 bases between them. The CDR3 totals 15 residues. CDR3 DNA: TGTGCCAGCAGCCAATTGGTGGGGGCTCCCGGGGAGCTGTTTTTT. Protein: CASSQLVGAPGELFF.

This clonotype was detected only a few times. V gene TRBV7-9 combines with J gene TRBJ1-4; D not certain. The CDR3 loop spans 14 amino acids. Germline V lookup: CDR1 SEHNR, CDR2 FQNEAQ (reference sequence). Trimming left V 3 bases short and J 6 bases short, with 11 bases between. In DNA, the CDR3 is TGTGCCAGCAGCTTTGTTGTCGGGGATGAAAAACTGTTTTTT. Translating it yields CASSFVVGDEKLFF.

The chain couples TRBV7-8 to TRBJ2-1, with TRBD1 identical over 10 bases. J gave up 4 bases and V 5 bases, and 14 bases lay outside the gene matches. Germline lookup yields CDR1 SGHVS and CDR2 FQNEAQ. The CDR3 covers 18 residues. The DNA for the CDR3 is TGTGCCAGCAGCAGGCCCGTAGGACAGGGGGTGATATACAATGAGCAGTTCTTC. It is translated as CASSRPVGQGVIYNEQFF.

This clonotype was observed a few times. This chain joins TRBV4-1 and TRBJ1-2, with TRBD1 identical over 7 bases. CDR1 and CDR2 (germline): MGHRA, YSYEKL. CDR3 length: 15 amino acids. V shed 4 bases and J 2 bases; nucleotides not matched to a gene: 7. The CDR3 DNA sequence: TGCGCCAGCAGCCTTGGAGGGGGCTTAAACTATGGCTACACCTTC. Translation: CASSLGGGLNYGYTF.

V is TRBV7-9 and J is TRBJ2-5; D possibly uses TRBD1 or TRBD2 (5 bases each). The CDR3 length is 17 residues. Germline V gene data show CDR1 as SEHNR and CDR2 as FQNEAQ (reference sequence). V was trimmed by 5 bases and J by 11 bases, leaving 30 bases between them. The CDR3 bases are TGTGCCAGCAGCACCAATCCAAGGGACCCCACTGACAATGAGCAGTACTTC. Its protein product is CASSTNPRDPTDNEQYF. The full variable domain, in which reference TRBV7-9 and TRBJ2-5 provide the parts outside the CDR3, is DTGVSQNPRHKITKRGQNVTFRCDPISEHNRLYWYRQTLGQGPEFLTYFQNEAQLEKSRLLSDRFSAERPKGSFSTLEIQRTEQGDSAMYLCASSTNPRDPTDNEQYFGPGTRLLVL.

DNA for the CDR3: TGTGCCAGCAGTTTACAAGGGGACATTGACTATGGCTACACCTTC. Its translation is CASSLQGDIDYGYTF. This chain connects TRBV12-3 or TRBV12-4 to TRBJ1-2; TRBD1 is a possible D gene (6 bases). The CDR3 loop spans 15 amino acids. V lost 2 bases and J 3 bases, leaving 13 bases between the germline ends.

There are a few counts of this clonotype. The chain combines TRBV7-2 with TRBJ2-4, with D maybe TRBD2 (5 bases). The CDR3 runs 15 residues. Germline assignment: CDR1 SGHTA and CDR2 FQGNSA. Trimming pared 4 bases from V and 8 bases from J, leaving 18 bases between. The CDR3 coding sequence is TGTGCCAGCAGCTCCGGCCCTACGCGGGCGTACATTCAGTACTTC. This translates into CASSSGPTRAYIQYF.

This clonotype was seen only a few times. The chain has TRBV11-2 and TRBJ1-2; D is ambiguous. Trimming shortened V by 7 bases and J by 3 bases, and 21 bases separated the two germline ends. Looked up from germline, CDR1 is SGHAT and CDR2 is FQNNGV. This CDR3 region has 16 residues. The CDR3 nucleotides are TGTGCCAGCACCCCAGTAAGGCATGGTATTGACTATGGCTACACCTTC. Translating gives CASTPVRHGIDYGYTF.

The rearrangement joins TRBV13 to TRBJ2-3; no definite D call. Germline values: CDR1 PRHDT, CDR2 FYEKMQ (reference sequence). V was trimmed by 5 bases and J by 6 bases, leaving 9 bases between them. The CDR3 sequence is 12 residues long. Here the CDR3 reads CASSLQLDTQYF. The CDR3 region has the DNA TGTGCCAGCAGCCTCCAACTGGATACGCAGTATTTT. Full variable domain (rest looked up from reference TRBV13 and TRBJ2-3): AAGVIQSPRHLIKEKRETATLKCYPIPRHDTVYWYQQGPGQDPQFLISFYEKMQSDKGSIPDRFSAQQFSDYHSELNMSSLELGDSALYFCASSLQLDTQYFGPGTRLTVL.

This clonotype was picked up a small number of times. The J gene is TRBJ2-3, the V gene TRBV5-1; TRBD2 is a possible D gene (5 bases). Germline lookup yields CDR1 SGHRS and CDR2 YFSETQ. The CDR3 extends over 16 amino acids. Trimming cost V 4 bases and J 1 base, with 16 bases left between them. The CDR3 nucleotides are TGCGCCAGCAGCCGGGAATTGGGGATTGGCACAGATACGCAGTATTTT. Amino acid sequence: CASSRELGIGTDTQYF. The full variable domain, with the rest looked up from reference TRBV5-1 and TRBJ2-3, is KAGVTQTPRYLIKTRGQQVTLSCSPISGHRSVSWYQQTPGQGLQFLFEYFSETQRNKGNFPGRFSGRQFSNSRSEMNVSTLELGDSALYLCASSRELGIGTDTQYFGPGTRLTVL.

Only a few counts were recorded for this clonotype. The DNA of the CDR3 is TGTGCCAGCACCAAGGACAGGGGCGCTGAAGCTTTCTTT. Its protein is CASTKDRGAEAFF. The chain carries TRBV12-3 or TRBV12-4 and TRBJ1-1; 9 nucleotides agree with TRBD1. The V segment lost 7 bases and the J segment 6 bases; nucleotides outside the gene matches: 6. This CDR3 has 13 residues.

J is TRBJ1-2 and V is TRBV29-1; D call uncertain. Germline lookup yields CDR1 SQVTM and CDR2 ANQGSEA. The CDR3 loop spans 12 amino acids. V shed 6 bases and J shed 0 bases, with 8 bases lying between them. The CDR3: CSVAPANYGYTF. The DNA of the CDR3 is TGCAGCGTGGCTCCAGCTAACTATGGCTACACCTTC.

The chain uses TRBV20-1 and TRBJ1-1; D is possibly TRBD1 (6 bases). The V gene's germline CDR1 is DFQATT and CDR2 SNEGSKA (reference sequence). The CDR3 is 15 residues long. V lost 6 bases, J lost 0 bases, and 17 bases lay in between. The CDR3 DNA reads TGCAGTGCCCGAGGGGGGGGGCGAATGAACACTGAAGCTTTCTTT. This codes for CSARGGGRMNTEAFF.

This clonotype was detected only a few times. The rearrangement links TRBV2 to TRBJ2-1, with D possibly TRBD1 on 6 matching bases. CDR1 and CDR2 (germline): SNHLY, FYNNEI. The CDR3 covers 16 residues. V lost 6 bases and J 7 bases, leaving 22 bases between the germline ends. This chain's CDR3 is CASSLSGTRFGNEQFF. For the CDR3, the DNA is TGTGCCAGCAGCCTGTCCGGGACAAGGTTCGGGAATGAGCAGTTCTTC.

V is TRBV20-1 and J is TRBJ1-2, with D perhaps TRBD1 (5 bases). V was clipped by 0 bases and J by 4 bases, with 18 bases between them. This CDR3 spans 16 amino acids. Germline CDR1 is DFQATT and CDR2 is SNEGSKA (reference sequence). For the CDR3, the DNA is TGCAGTGCTAGAGACAGGGAGGGGAGGAATAGCTATGGCTACACCTTC. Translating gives CSARDREGRNSYGYTF.

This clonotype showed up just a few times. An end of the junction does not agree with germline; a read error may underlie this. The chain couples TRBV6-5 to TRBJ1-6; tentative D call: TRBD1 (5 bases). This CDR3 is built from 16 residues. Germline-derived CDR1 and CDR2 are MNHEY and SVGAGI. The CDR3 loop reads CASSDRPSSYNSPPHF. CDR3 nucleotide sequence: TGTGCCAGCAGCGACAGACCAAGCTCCTATAATTCACCCCCCCACTTT.

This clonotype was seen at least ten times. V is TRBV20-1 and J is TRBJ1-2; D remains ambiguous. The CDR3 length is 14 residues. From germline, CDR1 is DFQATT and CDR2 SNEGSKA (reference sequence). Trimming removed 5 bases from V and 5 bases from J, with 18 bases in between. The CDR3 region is CSASASSTSYGYTF. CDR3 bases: TGCAGTGCTTCAGCCAGTTCCACAAGTTATGGCTACACCTTC.

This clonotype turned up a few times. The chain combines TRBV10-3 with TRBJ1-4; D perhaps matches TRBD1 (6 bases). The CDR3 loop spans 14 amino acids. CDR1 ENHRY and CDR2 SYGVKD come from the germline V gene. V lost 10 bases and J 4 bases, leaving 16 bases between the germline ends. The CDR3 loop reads CATRTVESNEKLFF. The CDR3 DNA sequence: TGTGCCACCCGGACAGTTGAGAGTAATGAAAAACTGTTTTTT.

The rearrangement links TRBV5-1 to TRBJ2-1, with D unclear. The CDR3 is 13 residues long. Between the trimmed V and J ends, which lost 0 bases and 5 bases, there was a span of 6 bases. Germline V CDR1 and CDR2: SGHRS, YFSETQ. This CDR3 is CASSLDTDNEQFF. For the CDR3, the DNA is TGCGCCAGCAGCTTGGACACAGACAATGAGCAGTTCTTC.

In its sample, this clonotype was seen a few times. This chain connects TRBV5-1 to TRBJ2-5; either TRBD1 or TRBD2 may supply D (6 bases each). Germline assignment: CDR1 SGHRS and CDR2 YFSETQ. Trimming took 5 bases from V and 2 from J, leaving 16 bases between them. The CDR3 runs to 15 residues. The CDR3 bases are TGCGCCAGCAGACGTGGAGGGGGTGTACAAGAGACCCAGTACTTC. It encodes CASRRGGGVQETQYF.

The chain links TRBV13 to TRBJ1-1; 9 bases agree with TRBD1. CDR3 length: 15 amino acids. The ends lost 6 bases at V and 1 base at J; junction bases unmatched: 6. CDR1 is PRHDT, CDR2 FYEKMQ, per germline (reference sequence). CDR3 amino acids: CASRDNRGRNTEAFF. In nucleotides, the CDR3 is TGTGCCAGCAGGGACAACAGGGGGCGGAACACTGAAGCTTTCTTT.

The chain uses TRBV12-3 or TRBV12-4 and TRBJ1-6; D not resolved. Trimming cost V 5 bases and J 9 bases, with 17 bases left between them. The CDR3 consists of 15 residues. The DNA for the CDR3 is TGTGCCAGCAGTCCCTCAGGCAGTCAGAGTTCACCCCTCCACTTT. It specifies CASSPSGSQSSPLHF.

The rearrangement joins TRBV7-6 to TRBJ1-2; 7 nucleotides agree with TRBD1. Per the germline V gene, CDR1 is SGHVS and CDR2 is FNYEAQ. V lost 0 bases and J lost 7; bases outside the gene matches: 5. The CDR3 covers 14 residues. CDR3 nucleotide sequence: TGTGCCAGCAGCTTAGCCGACAGGGTGTCTGGCTACACCTTC. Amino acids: CASSLADRVSGYTF.

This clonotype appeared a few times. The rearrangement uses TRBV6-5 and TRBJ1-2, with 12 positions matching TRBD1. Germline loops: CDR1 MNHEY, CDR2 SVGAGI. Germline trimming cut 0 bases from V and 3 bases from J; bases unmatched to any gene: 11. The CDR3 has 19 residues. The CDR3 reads CASSYSSLGTGGADYGYTF. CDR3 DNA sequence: TGTGCCAGCAGTTACTCTAGCCTTGGGACAGGGGGCGCAGACTATGGCTACACCTTC.

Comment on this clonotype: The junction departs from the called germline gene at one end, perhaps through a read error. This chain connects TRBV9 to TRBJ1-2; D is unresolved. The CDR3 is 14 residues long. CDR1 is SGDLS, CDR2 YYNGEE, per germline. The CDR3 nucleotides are TGTGCCGGCAGCGTAGCAGGAGGGCACTATGGCTACACCTTC. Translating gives CAGSVAGGHYGYTF.

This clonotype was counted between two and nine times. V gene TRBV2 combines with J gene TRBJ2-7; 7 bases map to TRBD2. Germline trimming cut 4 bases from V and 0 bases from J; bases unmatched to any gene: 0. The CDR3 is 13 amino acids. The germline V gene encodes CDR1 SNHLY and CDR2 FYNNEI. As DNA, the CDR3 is TGTGCCAGCAGTGGGACTAGCTCCTACGAGCAGTACTTC. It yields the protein CASSGTSSYEQYF.

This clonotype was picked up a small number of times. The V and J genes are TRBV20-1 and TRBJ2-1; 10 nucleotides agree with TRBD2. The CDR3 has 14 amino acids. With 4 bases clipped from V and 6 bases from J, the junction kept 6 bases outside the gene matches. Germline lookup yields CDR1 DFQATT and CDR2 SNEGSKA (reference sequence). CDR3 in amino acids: CSAKFSGGFNEQFF. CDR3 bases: TGCAGTGCTAAATTTAGCGGGGGGTTCAATGAGCAGTTCTTC.

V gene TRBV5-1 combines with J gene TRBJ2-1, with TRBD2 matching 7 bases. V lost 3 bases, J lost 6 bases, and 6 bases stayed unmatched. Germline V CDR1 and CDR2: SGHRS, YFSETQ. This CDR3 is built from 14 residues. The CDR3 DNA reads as TGCGCCAGCAGCTACGGACTAGTGGGCAATGAGCAGTTCTTC. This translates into CASSYGLVGNEQFF.

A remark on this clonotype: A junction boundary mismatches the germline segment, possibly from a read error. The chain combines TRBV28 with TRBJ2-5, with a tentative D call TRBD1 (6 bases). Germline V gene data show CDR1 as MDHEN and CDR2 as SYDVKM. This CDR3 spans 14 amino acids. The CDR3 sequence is CASSLEDSQGTQYF. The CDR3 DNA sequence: TGTGCCAGCAGTTTAGAGGACAGCCAAGGGACCCAGTACTTC.